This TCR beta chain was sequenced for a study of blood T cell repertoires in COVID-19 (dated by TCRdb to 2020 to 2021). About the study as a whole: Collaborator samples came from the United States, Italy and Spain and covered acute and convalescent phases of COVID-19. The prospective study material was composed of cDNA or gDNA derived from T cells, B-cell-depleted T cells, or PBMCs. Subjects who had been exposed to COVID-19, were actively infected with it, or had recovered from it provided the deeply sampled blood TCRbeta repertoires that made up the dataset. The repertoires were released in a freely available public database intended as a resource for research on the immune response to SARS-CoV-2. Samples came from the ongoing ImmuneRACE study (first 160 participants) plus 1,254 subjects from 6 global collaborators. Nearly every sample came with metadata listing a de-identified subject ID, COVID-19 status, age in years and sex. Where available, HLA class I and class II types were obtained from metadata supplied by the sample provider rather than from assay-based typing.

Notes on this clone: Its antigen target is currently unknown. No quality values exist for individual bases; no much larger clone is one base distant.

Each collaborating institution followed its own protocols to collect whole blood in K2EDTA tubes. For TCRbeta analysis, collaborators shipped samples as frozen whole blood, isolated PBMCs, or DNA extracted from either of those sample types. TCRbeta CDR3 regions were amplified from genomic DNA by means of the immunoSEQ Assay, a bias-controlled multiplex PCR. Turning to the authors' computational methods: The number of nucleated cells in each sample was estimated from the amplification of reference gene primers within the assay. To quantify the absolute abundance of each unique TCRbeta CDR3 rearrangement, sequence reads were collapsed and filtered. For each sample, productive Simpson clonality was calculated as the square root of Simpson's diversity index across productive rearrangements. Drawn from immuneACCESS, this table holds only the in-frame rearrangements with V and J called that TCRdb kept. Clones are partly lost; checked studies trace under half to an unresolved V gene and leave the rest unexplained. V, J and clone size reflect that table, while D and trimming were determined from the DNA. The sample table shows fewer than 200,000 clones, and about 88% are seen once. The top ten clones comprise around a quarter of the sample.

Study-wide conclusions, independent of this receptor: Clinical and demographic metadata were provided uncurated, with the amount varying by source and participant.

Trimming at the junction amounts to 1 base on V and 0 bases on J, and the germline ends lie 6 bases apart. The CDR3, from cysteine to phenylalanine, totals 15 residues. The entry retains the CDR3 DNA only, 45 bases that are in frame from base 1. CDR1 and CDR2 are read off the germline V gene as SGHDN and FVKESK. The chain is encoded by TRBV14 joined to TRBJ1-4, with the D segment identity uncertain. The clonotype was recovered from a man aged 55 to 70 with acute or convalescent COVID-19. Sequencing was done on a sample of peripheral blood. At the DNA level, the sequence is TGTGCCAGCAGCCAAGGACAAGCAACTAATGAAAAACTGTTTTTT. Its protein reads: CASSQGQATNEKLFF.